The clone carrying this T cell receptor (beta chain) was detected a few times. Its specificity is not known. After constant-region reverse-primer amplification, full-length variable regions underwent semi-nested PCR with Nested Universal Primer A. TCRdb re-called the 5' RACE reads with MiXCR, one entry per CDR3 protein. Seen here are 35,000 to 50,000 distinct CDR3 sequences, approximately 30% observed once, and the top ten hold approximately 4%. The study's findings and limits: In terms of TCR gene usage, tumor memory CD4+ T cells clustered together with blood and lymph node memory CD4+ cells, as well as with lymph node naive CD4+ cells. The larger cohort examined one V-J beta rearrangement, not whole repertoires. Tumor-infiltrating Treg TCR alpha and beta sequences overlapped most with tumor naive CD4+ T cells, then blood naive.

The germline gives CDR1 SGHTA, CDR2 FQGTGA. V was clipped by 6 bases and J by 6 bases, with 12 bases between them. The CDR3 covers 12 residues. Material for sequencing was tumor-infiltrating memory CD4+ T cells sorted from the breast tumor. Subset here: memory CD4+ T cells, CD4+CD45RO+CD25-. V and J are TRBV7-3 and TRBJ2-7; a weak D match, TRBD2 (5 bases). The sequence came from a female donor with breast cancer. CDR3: CASSGGSGEQYF. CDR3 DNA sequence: TGTGCCAGCAGTGGTGGGAGTGGCGAGCAGTACTTC.